Below are 26 T cell receptor beta chains sequenced from a single sample in a study of monozygotic twins with cystic fibrosis. TCRdb keeps only in-frame clones here, not all; method: immunoSEQ multiplex PCR. The sample shows roughly 30,000 clones, 92% of them seen only once. The sample comprised blood. Receptor source: a girl aged 2 to 9 with cystic fibrosis.

This sequence joins TRBV18 and TRBJ2-5; D uncertain. With 0 bases removed from V and 4 bases from J, the gap between germline ends came to 3 bases. This CDR3 is 12 amino acids long. The V gene's germline CDR1 is KGHSH and CDR2 LQKENI. CDR3 nucleotides: TGTGCCAGCTCACCACCCCGAGAGACCCAGTACTTC. Amino acid sequence: CASSPPRETQYF.

The CDR3 DNA follows: TGTGCCAGCAGCCAAGGGTTAAACAGGGATACTGAAGCTTTCTTT. This translates into CASSQGLNRDTEAFF. The V and J genes are TRBV14 and TRBJ1-1; D may be TRBD1 (6 bases). Trimming left V 1 base short and J 5 bases short, with 14 bases between. The CDR3 length is 15 residues. Germline lookup yields CDR1 SGHDN and CDR2 FVKESK.

The chain joins TRBV9 to TRBJ2-2, with D possibly TRBD2 on 5 matching bases. Germline values: CDR1 SGDLS, CDR2 YYNGEE. V was cut by 0 bases and J by 4 bases, with 13 bases left in between. CDR3 length equals 16 residues. CDR3 nucleotide sequence: TGTGCCAGCAGCGTAGGGAGTAGAGCGGCCACCGGGGAGCTGTTTTTT. Residues: CASSVGSRAATGELFF.

This rearrangement joins TRBV5-3 to TRBJ1-2; 10 nucleotides align to TRBD1. TRBV5-3 is noted as an ORF with a role that remains uncertain. The CDR3 spans 14 residues. The junction had 8 bases not matched to a gene; V was cut back by 4 bases and J by 8 bases. The CDR3 region is CARSTGTGELGYTF. The CDR3 region has the DNA TGTGCCAGAAGCACCGGGACAGGGGAGTTAGGCTACACCTTC.

The chain links TRBV30 to TRBJ2-1, with a tentative D call TRBD2 (5 bases). The CDR3 totals 12 residues. Germline V gene lookup returns CDR1 GTSNPN and CDR2 SVGIG (reference sequence). The CDR3 DNA is TGTGCGAGGGCAGAGGGCTACAATGAGCAGTTCTTC. Its protein product is CARAEGYNEQFF.

J is TRBJ1-1 and V is TRBV10-2, with no clear D. The CDR3 covers 13 residues. V lost 0 bases to trimming and J lost 7 bases, with 9 bases between them. Germline V gene sequence: CDR1 WSHSY, CDR2 SAAADI. The DNA of the CDR3 is TGCGCCAGCAGTGAGTCCCGGTTTCTTGAAGCTTTCTTT. Its translation is CASSESRFLEAFF.

The chain recombines TRBV7-3 with TRBJ1-2; no definite D call. CDR1 and CDR2 from the germline V gene are SGHTA and FQGTGA. CDR3 size: 17 residues. Trimming took 0 bases from V and 4 from J, leaving 18 bases between them. The CDR3 DNA is TGTGCCAGCAGCTTAACTCGAGTTCCAGAAGGGTCCTATGGCTACACCTTC. Residues: CASSLTRVPEGSYGYTF.

J is TRBJ1-4 and V is TRBV19; 7 bases map to TRBD1. The germline V gene encodes CDR1 LNHDA and CDR2 SQIVND (reference sequence). The CDR3 runs to 15 residues. The V gene end was trimmed by 4 bases and the J gene end by 0 bases; junction bases not matched to a gene: 2. CDR3 region: CASSTGQPTNEKLFF. The CDR3 region has the DNA TGTGCCAGTAGTACGGGACAGCCAACTAATGAAAAACTGTTTTTT.

This chain joins TRBV5-1 and TRBJ2-1; D might be TRBD2 (5 bases). There are 16 residues in the CDR3. Trimming removed 9 bases from V and 0 bases from J, with 19 bases in between. Germline CDR1 and CDR2: SGHRS and YFSETQ. The CDR3 here is CANETTAESSYNEQFF. The CDR3 region has the DNA TGCGCCAACGAAACCACAGCGGAGAGCTCCTACAATGAGCAGTTCTTC.

V is TRBV5-8 and J is TRBJ2-3; 15 bases match TRBD2. V lost 4 bases to trimming and J lost 9 bases; unmatched junction nucleotides: 6. This CDR3 is 15 amino acids long. Germline CDR1 is SGHTS and CDR2 is YDEGEE. Here the CDR3 DNA reads TGTGCCAGCAGCCTGGGGACTAGCGGGGGGTTCACGCAGTATTTT. This translates into CASSLGTSGGFTQYF.

The CDR3, as DNA: TGTGCCACCAGCAGAGATAAACAGCCGACGGTTGGAGTGGGCTACACCTTC. Translation gives CATSRDKQPTVGVGYTF. The genes are TRBV15 and TRBJ1-2, with D uncertain. V was clipped by 0 bases and J by 8 bases, with 22 bases between them. The CDR3 has 17 residues. Germline V CDR1 and CDR2: LNHNV, YYDKDF (reference sequence).

The DNA for the CDR3 is TGTGCCAGCAGCTTGACAGGGAGGCTCCTAAACGAGCAGTACTTC. The encoded protein is CASSLTGRLLNEQYF. The V and J genes are TRBV27 and TRBJ2-7, with D perhaps matching TRBD1 (7 bases). V was clipped by 6 bases and J by 5 bases, with 20 bases between them. Germline values: CDR1 MNHEY, CDR2 SMNVEV (reference sequence). The CDR3 runs 15 residues.

J is TRBJ2-7 and V is TRBV6-5; D possibly corresponds to TRBD2 (5 bases). This CDR3 comprises 15 residues. V lost 6 bases, J lost 1 base, and 16 bases lay in between. Per germline, CDR1 MNHEY and CDR2 SVGAGI. CDR3 bases: TGTGCCAGCAGCCAGAAGGGAACGGGATCCTACGAGCAGTACTTC. Amino acid sequence: CASSQKGTGSYEQYF.

CDR3 protein: CAGAYYQETQYF. DNA for the CDR3: TGTGCCGGAGCGTATTACCAAGAGACCCAGTACTTC. The genes are TRBV2 and TRBJ2-5, with unresolved D. This CDR3 is built from 12 residues. Germline V gives CDR1 SNHLY, CDR2 FYNNEI. The V end lost 11 bases, the J end lost 0 bases, and 10 bases lay between the germline ends.

This sequence joins TRBV25-1 and TRBJ2-7; the match to TRBD2 covers 9 bases. Trimming removed 5 bases from V and 1 base from J; junction bases left unmatched: 9. Germline-derived CDR1 and CDR2 are MGHDK and SYGVNS. The length of the CDR3 is 16 residues. The CDR3 DNA reads as TGTGCCAGCAGTCGGGCTAGCGGGGAGGGGTCCTACGAGCAGTACTTC. Translating it yields CASSRASGEGSYEQYF.

The V call is TRBV9, the J call TRBJ1-3, with D uncertain. V was cut by 4 bases and J by 3 bases, with 11 bases left in between. The CDR3 length is 14 residues. Germline CDR1 is SGDLS and CDR2 is YYNGEE. The CDR3, as DNA: TGTGCCAGCAGCTTCGGCTTAGATGGAAACACCATATATTTT. It specifies CASSFGLDGNTIYF.

The chain employs TRBV7-3 and TRBJ1-1; weak D call: TRBD1 (6 bases). The V gene lost 5 bases and the J gene lost 0 bases, with 13 bases spanning the gap. Looked up from germline, CDR1 is SGHTA and CDR2 is FQGTGA. The CDR3 contains 15 residues. This chain's CDR3 is CASSPGTLMNTEAFF. The CDR3 nucleotides read TGTGCCAGCAGCCCCGGGACACTAATGAACACTGAAGCTTTCTTT.

The V call is TRBV5-1, the J call TRBJ2-6, with D perhaps assigned TRBD1 or TRBD2 (5 bases each). The V end was cut by 0 bases, the J end by 0 bases, with 10 bases between. Germline V gene data show CDR1 as SGHRS and CDR2 as YFSETQ. This CDR3 has 17 residues. CDR3 coding DNA: TGCGCCAGCAGCTTGGTTGGGGGAATCTCTGGGGCCAACGTCCTGACTTTC. It yields the protein CASSLVGGISGANVLTF.

The gene calls are TRBV4-1 and TRBJ2-7, with 7 positions matching TRBD1. V lost 4 bases, J lost 4 bases, and 13 bases stayed unmatched. CDR1 MGHRA and CDR2 YSYEKL come from the germline V gene. The CDR3 covers 16 residues. This CDR3 is CASSPGTASFAYEQYF. The DNA for the CDR3 is TGCGCCAGCAGCCCCGGGACAGCCTCTTTCGCATACGAGCAGTACTTC.

V is TRBV10-3 and J is TRBJ1-5; no clear D. Germline V gives CDR1 ENHRY, CDR2 SYGVKD. The CDR3 extends over 13 amino acids. Trimming left V 2 bases short and J 3 bases short, with 5 bases between. CDR3 DNA sequence: TGTGCCATCAGTGAGACGAACAATCAGCCCCAGCATTTT. This gives the protein CAISETNNQPQHF.

This chain links TRBV7-2 with TRBJ2-7, with 9 bases matching TRBD2. V trimming: 5 bases; J trimming: 7 bases; junction bases outside the gene matches: 9. This CDR3 has 14 amino acids. The germline V gene has CDR1 SGHTA and CDR2 FQGNSA. This chain's CDR3 is CASSLSGSGREQYF. The CDR3 coding sequence is TGTGCCAGCAGCCTTAGCGGGAGCGGTCGGGAGCAGTACTTC.

The chain carries TRBV4-3 and TRBJ1-5; D remains unclear. Germline values: CDR1 LGHNA, CDR2 YSLEER. This CDR3 has 14 amino acids. The ends were cut back, 4 bases at V and 2 bases at J, with 9 bases in the middle. The DNA of the CDR3 is TGCGCCAGCAGCCCTGGGTCAGGCAATCAGCCCCAGCATTTT. Translating gives CASSPGSGNQPQHF.

This chain joins TRBV19 and TRBJ2-1; D remains unclear. The V gene's germline CDR1 is LNHDA and CDR2 SQIVND (reference sequence). The length of the CDR3 is 16 residues. V dropped 6 bases and J dropped 0 bases, with 15 bases sitting between them. CDR3 nucleotide sequence: TGTGCCAGTAGGTCCGTTCGAGCCGACTCCTACAATGAGCAGTTCTTC. As protein: CASRSVRADSYNEQFF.

V usage is TRBV29-1 and J usage is TRBJ1-2; D might be TRBD1 (5 bases). V was clipped by 6 bases and J by 2 bases, with 13 bases between them. The CDR3 loop spans 13 amino acids. Germline CDR1 SQVTM, CDR2 ANQGSEA. The CDR3 region has the DNA TGCAGCGTGGCGCCGACAGCGAACTATGGCTACACCTTC. Translated: CSVAPTANYGYTF. The full variable domain, completed using reference TRBV29-1 and TRBJ1-2, is SAVISQKPSRDICQRGTSLTIQCQVDSQVTMMFWYRQQPGQSLTLIATANQGSEATYESGFVIDKFPISRPNLTFSTLTVSNMSPEDSSIYLCSVAPTANYGYTFGSGTRLTVV.

The chain combines TRBV11-2 with TRBJ1-1, with D possibly matching TRBD1 (5 bases). This CDR3 has 17 amino acids. Trimming stripped 2 bases from V and 6 bases from J, with 22 bases between. Germline-derived CDR1 and CDR2 are SGHAT and FQNNGV. DNA of the CDR3: TGTGCCAGCAGCTTATTTCGGCAGGTCAATGGGGGACCTGAAGCTTTCTTT. Residues: CASSLFRQVNGGPEAFF.

The gene calls are TRBV7-6 and TRBJ1-1, with D possibly matching TRBD1 (6 bases). Trimming took 5 bases from V and 0 from J, leaving 13 bases between them. The CDR3 is 15 residues long. Germline values: CDR1 SGHVS, CDR2 FNYEAQ. The CDR3 nucleotides read TGTGCCAGCAGCGCAGGGGAGGCGATGAACACTGAAGCTTTCTTT. Translated: CASSAGEAMNTEAFF.